This entry is about one T cell receptor (beta chain). Antigen specificity is unknown. At one end the junction does not follow the germline gene, possibly because of a read error. The germline gives CDR1 MNHEY, CDR2 SMNVEV (reference sequence). This CDR3 spans 15 amino acids. Sequencing was performed with immunoSEQ multiplex PCR; in TCRdb, only in-frame clones are kept and a portion is missing. The table lists roughly 120,000 clones, more than 80% of them singletons. Time point: blood 2 weeks post-SBRT. Treatment indicated: 15 Gy SBRT to primary tumor, nephrectomy 4 weeks later. Blood was sampled at baseline, 2 weeks and 4 weeks after SBRT. This entry comes from a study of radiation and T cells in renal cell carcinoma. As for the study in general: Nephrectomy followed 15 Gy stereotactic body radiation by 4 weeks.

Overall study findings and caveats: From baseline, blood top tumor clonotypes peaked at 2 weeks post-radiation. Without pretreatment biopsies, baseline tumor clonotype presence was undetermined.

The rearrangement joins TRBV27 to TRBJ2-7, with D perhaps assigned TRBD1 or TRBD2 (6 bases each). This specimen was blood, taken from a patient whose treatment included radiotherapy and nephrectomy. The origin of this receptor is a woman aged 55-70 years with renal cell carcinoma. The CDR3 coding sequence is TGTGCCAGCAGGCCAAGGAGGGGGGCCGGTCCAGAGCTGTACTTC. This codes for CASRPRRGAGPELYF.